This TCR beta chain was captured by sequencing in a study of cytomegalovirus exposure and HLA in healthy donors. Study-level results: For TCR beta chains, V- and J-gene trimming was later linked to a missense DCLRE1C variant. Most likely, a cluster of highly shared sequence variants arose as a sequencing artifact. Later examination showed HLA-associated TCR beta chains had greater clonal expansion than equally common others.

The CDR3 runs to 13 residues. Germline lookup yields CDR1 MNHEY and CDR2 SVGAGI. V was shortened by 5 bases and J by 5 bases, with 9 bases between the two germline ends. Concerning this clone itself: Its antigen remains unidentified.

Both 60 Vbeta primers and 13 Jbeta primers went into the PCR. Generated by immunoSEQ multiplex PCR, the TCRdb table keeps only in-frame clones and is missing some. The sample includes about 100,000 clones, 74% of them seen just once. The sample was PBMCs. This chain uses TRBV6-5 with TRBJ2-2; D may be TRBD1 (6 bases). The receptor's source is a man between 45 and 60 years old in good health and CMV-seropositive. The CDR3 DNA is TGTGCCAGCAGTCTACAGGGTACCGGGGAGCTGTTTTTT. This encodes CASSLQGTGELFF.